This T cell receptor (beta chain) was sequenced for a study of blood T cell repertoires in COVID-19. The wider study: There were acute and convalescent COVID-19 samples, and they came from the United States, Italy and Spain.

The table came from immunoSEQ multiplex PCR; TCRdb's copy has only in-frame clones and leaves some out. The sample consists of some 180,000 clones, roughly 80% of them appearing once. There are 17 residues in the CDR3. Trimming cost V 0 bases and J 0 bases, with 12 bases left between them. Germline values: CDR1 LGHDT, CDR2 YNNKEL (reference sequence). The TCR sequence derives from a man aged 60-69 years with acute or convalescent COVID-19. What was sequenced was peripheral blood. The V call is TRBV3-1 (or the pseudogene TRBV3-2), the J call TRBJ2-4, with D maybe TRBD2 (6 bases). This CDR3 reads CASSQEPSVPAKNIQYF. Written as DNA, the CDR3 is TGTGCCAGCAGCCAAGAGCCTAGCGTCCCAGCCAAAAACATTCAGTACTTC.